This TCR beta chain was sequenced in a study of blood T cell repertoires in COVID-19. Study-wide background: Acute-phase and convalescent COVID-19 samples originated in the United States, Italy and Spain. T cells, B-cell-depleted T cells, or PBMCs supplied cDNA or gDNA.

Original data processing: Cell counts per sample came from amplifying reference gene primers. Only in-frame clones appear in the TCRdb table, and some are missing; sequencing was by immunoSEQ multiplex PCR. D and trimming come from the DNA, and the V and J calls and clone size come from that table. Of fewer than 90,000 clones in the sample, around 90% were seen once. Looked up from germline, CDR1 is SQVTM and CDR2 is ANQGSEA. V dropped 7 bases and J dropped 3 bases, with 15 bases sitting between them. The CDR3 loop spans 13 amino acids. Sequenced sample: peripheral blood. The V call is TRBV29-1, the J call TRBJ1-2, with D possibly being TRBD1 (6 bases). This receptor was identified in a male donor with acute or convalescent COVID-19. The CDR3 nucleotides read TGCAGCGCCCGAAAGGGGGAAGACTATGGCTACACCTTC. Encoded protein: CSARKGEDYGYTF.